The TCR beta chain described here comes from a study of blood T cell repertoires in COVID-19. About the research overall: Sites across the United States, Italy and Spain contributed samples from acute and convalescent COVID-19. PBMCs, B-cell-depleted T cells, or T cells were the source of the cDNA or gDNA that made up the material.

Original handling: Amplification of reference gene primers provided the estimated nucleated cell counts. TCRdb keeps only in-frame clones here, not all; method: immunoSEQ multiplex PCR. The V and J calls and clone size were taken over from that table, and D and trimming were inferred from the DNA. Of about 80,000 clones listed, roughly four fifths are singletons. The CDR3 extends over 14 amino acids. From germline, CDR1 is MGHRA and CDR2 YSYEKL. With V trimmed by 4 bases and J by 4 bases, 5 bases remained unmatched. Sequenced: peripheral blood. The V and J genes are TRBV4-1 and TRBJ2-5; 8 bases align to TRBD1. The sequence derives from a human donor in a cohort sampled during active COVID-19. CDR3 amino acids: CASSLGQGRETQYF. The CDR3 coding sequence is TGCGCCAGCAGCCTTGGACAGGGTCGAGAGACCCAGTACTTC.